This TCR beta chain was found in a study of T-cell reconstitution after alpha-beta-depleted transplantation in children (dated by TCRdb to 2016 to 2018). Describing the broader study: T-cell immune reconstitution after TCRalphabeta/CD19-depleted allogeneic hematopoietic cell transplantation in children was quantitatively tracked in the study by means of TCR repertoire profiling. Broader findings and caveats from the paper: About two months after transplant, the apparently early recovery of alphabetaT-cell counts reportedly depended on just several hundred clones that had expanded rapidly and came from non-depleted graft cells. In some patients, the high TCRbeta diversity seen at day 60 was put down to recipient T cells and intrathymic progenitors that had survived conditioning. Over the following months the frequencies of hyperexpanded clones went down, and after one year T-cell counts and TCRbeta diversity were mostly credited to newly produced T cells.

This clonotype was seen at least ten times. The clone's antigen remains unknown. The input lacks base qualities; no much larger clone sits a single base away. For this chain, trimming is 0 bases at the V end and 16 bases at the J end, and the number of junction bases without a gene match is 4. The CDR3 contains 13 residues, cysteine and phenylalanine counted. Only the CDR3 part of the read is kept: 39 bases, read in frame from the first base. CDR1 and CDR2 are drawn from the germline V gene (reference sequence): LNHDA, SQIVND. Per the publication, the treatment or condition label means: allogeneic hematopoietic cell transplantation with graft depleted of TCRalphabeta T cells and CD19 B cells. Transplant recipients were children who received TCRalphabeta/CD19-depleted allogeneic hematopoietic cell grafts. Library creation used PCR. The sequencer was an Illumina HiSeq 2500. TCR libraries were prepared with molecular barcoding, using unique molecular identifiers to normalize TCRbeta repertoire quantification. TCRdb redid the processing of the public reads, applying fastp at Q25 and MiXCR, and retained in-frame beta chains. Identical CDR3 protein sequences are pooled into one entry, listed with their most common genes and DNA. This sample lists approximately 240,000 distinct CDR3 sequences; about 11% were detected once. The leading ten clones occupy 28% of the sample.

The chain is encoded by TRBV19 joined to TRBJ2-1, with 12 middle bases fitting TRBD2. This clonotype was sampled from a child under three years old with acute myeloid leukemia, due to receive a stem cell transplant. The starting material was PBMCs, obtained before TCRalphabeta/CD19-depleted stem cell transplant. In nucleotides, the sequence is TGTGCCAGTAGTATAGAACTAGCGGGAGGTCGTTTCTTC. It specifies CASSIELAGGRFF.